This T cell receptor (beta chain) was profiled in a study of cytomegalovirus exposure and HLA in healthy donors. Overall study results and limits: Some V segments, including TRBV6-2 and TRBV6-3, were excluded as indistinguishable. Several of the most significant clusters appeared linked to common viral pathogens, based on a later analysis. Data from an earlier analysis indicated that most TCR beta V segments were productive either about 87% or about 30% of the time. Among the sequence variants, a highly shared cluster was likely an artifact of sequencing.

The PCR was carried out with 60 Vbeta primers and 13 Jbeta primers. Produced via immunoSEQ multiplex PCR; TCRdb's table is partial and in-frame only. The data hold 110,000 to 150,000 clones, with 70% to 85% observed a single time. Germline V gene lookup returns CDR1 KGHSH and CDR2 LQKENI. The V gene lost 0 bases and the J gene lost 0 bases, with 6 bases spanning the gap. The CDR3 has 15 residues. A note on this clone: Antigen: not known.

The origin of this receptor is a woman aged 60 to 75 in good health and CMV-seropositive. Material: PBMCs. The chain links TRBV18 to TRBJ2-1, with D maybe TRBD2 (5 bases). The CDR3 coding sequence is TGTGCCAGCTCACCACCGGGGAGCTCCTACAATGAGCAGTTCTTC. Amino acids: CASSPPGSSYNEQFF.